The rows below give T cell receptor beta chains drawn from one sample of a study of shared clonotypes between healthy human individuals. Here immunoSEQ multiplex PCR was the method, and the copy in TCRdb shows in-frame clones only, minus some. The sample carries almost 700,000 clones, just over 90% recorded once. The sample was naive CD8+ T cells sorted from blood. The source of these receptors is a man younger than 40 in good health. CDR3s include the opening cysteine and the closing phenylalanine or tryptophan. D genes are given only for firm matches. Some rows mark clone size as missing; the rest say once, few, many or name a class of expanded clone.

CDR3nt: TGTGCCAGCAGTGGTGGGTGGACTGAAGCTTTCTTT
CDR3aa: CASSGGWTEAFF
abundance: -
d_gene: -
v_gene: TRBV27
j_gene: TRBJ1-1

CDR3nt: TGCAGCGTTGTAAACACAGTTGACGAGCAGTACTTC
CDR3aa: CSVVNTVDEQYF
abundance: -
d_gene: -
v_gene: TRBV29-1
j_gene: TRBJ2-7

CDR3nt: TGTGCCAGCTCTTTAGGAACAGCCCCCTCGTACACTGAAGCTTTCTTT
CDR3aa: CASSLGTAPSYTEAFF
abundance: -
d_gene: -
v_gene: TRBV27
j_gene: TRBJ1-1

CDR3nt: TGTGCCAGCAGCACCGGACAGGGCTCCTACAATGAGCAGTTCTTC
CDR3aa: CASSTGQGSYNEQFF
abundance: -
d_gene: TRBD1
v_gene: TRBV28
j_gene: TRBJ2-1

CDR3nt: TGTGCCAGCAGTTGGACAGGGGACGAAGATGAGCAGTTCTTC
CDR3aa: CASSWTGDEDEQFF
abundance: -
d_gene: TRBD1
v_gene: TRBV6-1
j_gene: TRBJ2-1

CDR3nt: TGTGCCAGCAGCCCCACCCCCACGTACCAAGAGACCCAGTACTTC
CDR3aa: CASSPTPTYQETQYF
abundance: -
d_gene: -
v_gene: TRBV7-2
j_gene: TRBJ2-5

CDR3nt: TGTGCCAGCCAGGGATCGTATGGCAATCAGCCCCAGCATTTT
CDR3aa: CASQGSYGNQPQHF
abundance: -
d_gene: -
v_gene: TRBV6-1
j_gene: TRBJ1-5

CDR3nt: TGTGCCAGCAGCGGGTTTGATGCACTCTCATCCTACAATGAGCAGTTCTTC
CDR3aa: CASSGFDALSSYNEQFF
abundance: -
d_gene: -
v_gene: TRBV28
j_gene: TRBJ2-1

CDR3nt: TGTGCCAGCAGCTCAACTTTCCGGGACAACTTATACAATGAGCAGTTCTTC
CDR3aa: CASSSTFRDNLYNEQFF
abundance: -
d_gene: -
v_gene: TRBV7-2
j_gene: TRBJ2-1

CDR3nt: TGTGCCAGTATGCCGGGACAGGGGGCCTACGAGCAGTACTTC
CDR3aa: CASMPGQGAYEQYF
abundance: -
d_gene: TRBD1
v_gene: TRBV19
j_gene: TRBJ2-7

CDR3nt: TGTGCCAGCAGCTTAGACTCAGAGACCCAGTACTTC
CDR3aa: CASSLDSETQYF
abundance: -
d_gene: -
v_gene: TRBV11-2
j_gene: TRBJ2-5

CDR3nt: TGTGCCAGCCGGGCGTCGGGGGGAACCGGGGAGCTGTTTTTT
CDR3aa: CASRASGGTGELFF
abundance: -
d_gene: TRBD2
v_gene: TRBV2
j_gene: TRBJ2-2

CDR3nt: TGTGCCAGCAGCTTTGTAGCGGGGGTTAACACCGGGGAGCTGTTTTTT
CDR3aa: CASSFVAGVNTGELFF
abundance: -
d_gene: TRBD2
v_gene: TRBV9
j_gene: TRBJ2-2

CDR3nt: TGTGCCAGCAGTGTTTCGACAGTTCTACAGCCCCAGCATTTT
CDR3aa: CASSVSTVLQPQHF
abundance: -
d_gene: -
v_gene: TRBV28
j_gene: TRBJ1-5

CDR3nt: TGTGCCACCGCCGGGACCTCCGCTTCGAACACTGAAGCTTTCTTT
CDR3aa: CATAGTSASNTEAFF
abundance: -
d_gene: -
v_gene: TRBV25-1
j_gene: TRBJ1-1

CDR3nt: TGTGCCAGCCGGGCCCTCTCCTACGAGCAGTACTTC
CDR3aa: CASRALSYEQYF
abundance: -
d_gene: -
v_gene: TRBV6-1
j_gene: TRBJ2-7

CDR3nt: TGTGCCAGCAGCCCCGCGGACAGGGGCAGACTTCCAGGAAACACCATATATTTT
CDR3aa: CASSPADRGRLPGNTIYF
abundance: -
d_gene: TRBD1
v_gene: TRBV13
j_gene: TRBJ1-3

CDR3nt: TGTGCCAGCAGTAAAACTAGCGGGAGGGCCGGCGACGAGCAGTACTTC
CDR3aa: CASSKTSGRAGDEQYF
abundance: -
d_gene: TRBD2
v_gene: TRBV27
j_gene: TRBJ2-7

CDR3nt: TGTGCCAGCAGCTTAGGAGAGACAGCGTCCCTCCACAATGAGCAGTTCTTC
CDR3aa: CASSLGETASLHNEQFF
abundance: once
d_gene: -
v_gene: TRBV7-9
j_gene: TRBJ2-1

CDR3nt: TGTGCCAGCAGTCACAGGGTGGGTTCTAACTATGGCTACACCTTC
CDR3aa: CASSHRVGSNYGYTF
abundance: -
d_gene: -
v_gene: TRBV6-1
j_gene: TRBJ1-2

CDR3nt: TGTGCCTGGAGTAGGACAGGGGGCGCGGAGACCCAGTACTTC
CDR3aa: CAWSRTGGAETQYF
abundance: -
d_gene: TRBD1
v_gene: TRBV30
j_gene: TRBJ2-5

CDR3nt: TGCGCCAGCAGCCTAAGGACTAGCGGGAGTTATGTTGAGCAGTTCTTC
CDR3aa: CASSLRTSGSYVEQFF
abundance: -
d_gene: TRBD2
v_gene: TRBV4-1
j_gene: TRBJ2-1

CDR3nt: TGCGCCAGCAGCCAAGCAGGGAGGGGGATGAACACTGAAGCTTTCTTT
CDR3aa: CASSQAGRGMNTEAFF
abundance: -
d_gene: -
v_gene: TRBV4-1
j_gene: TRBJ1-1

CDR3nt: TGTGCCAGTAGTGCCGCCGAGGGACACCTTCTTTTTAATGAGCAGTTCTTC
CDR3aa: CASSAAEGHLLFNEQFF
abundance: once
d_gene: -
v_gene: TRBV19
j_gene: TRBJ2-1

CDR3nt: TGTGCCAGCAGCTTACGGGCAGGGGGTCCCTACGAGCAGTACTTC
CDR3aa: CASSLRAGGPYEQYF
abundance: -
d_gene: TRBD1
v_gene: TRBV7-9
j_gene: TRBJ2-7

CDR3nt: TGTGCCAGCAGCCCATCATCCACCTACGAGCAGTACTTC
CDR3aa: CASSPSSTYEQYF
abundance: once
d_gene: -
v_gene: TRBV6-5
j_gene: TRBJ2-7

CDR3nt: TGTGCCATCAGTGAGCCGAGGACAGAAAACTATGGCTACACCTTC
CDR3aa: CAISEPRTENYGYTF
abundance: -
d_gene: -
v_gene: TRBV10-3
j_gene: TRBJ1-2

CDR3nt: TGTGCCATCAGTGGATCTGGGGTTCCCACTGAAGCTTTCTTT
CDR3aa: CAISGSGVPTEAFF
abundance: -
d_gene: -
v_gene: TRBV10-3
j_gene: TRBJ1-1

CDR3nt: TGTGCCAGCAGGACCTTCTTAGGACAGGGCTACGAGCAGTACTTC
CDR3aa: CASRTFLGQGYEQYF
abundance: -
d_gene: TRBD1
v_gene: TRBV28
j_gene: TRBJ2-7

CDR3nt: TGTGCCAGCAGTTTGAACACTGAAGCTTTCTTT
CDR3aa: CASSLNTEAFF
abundance: -
d_gene: -
v_gene: TRBV5-4
j_gene: TRBJ1-1

CDR3nt: TGTGCCAGCAGTTACGGGCGGGGGCGGTCCTACGAGCAGTACTTC
CDR3aa: CASSYGRGRSYEQYF
abundance: -
d_gene: -
v_gene: TRBV6-5
j_gene: TRBJ2-7

CDR3nt: TGCGCCAGCAGTCTTGGCGGGGCGCTCCTGAACACTGAAGCTTTCTTT
CDR3aa: CASSLGGALLNTEAFF
abundance: -
d_gene: -
v_gene: TRBV5-1
j_gene: TRBJ1-1

CDR3nt: TGTGCCAGCAGTTTATATCAGGGATTGGAGCAGTACTTC
CDR3aa: CASSLYQGLEQYF
abundance: -
d_gene: -
v_gene: TRBV27
j_gene: TRBJ2-7

CDR3nt: TGTGCCAGCAGTGTTAACCCGGGACTAGCGGGCCTTACAGATACGCAGTATTTT
CDR3aa: CASSVNPGLAGLTDTQYF
abundance: -
d_gene: TRBD2
v_gene: TRBV6-1
j_gene: TRBJ2-3

CDR3nt: TGTGCCAGCAGCCCTCGGGGCGGGGGCAAAGGTGAAAAACTGTTTTTT
CDR3aa: CASSPRGGGKGEKLFF
abundance: -
d_gene: -
v_gene: TRBV7-9
j_gene: TRBJ1-4

CDR3nt: TGTGCCAGCAGTGAAGTGGAGACAGGGTACTACGAGCAGTACTTC
CDR3aa: CASSEVETGYYEQYF
abundance: -
d_gene: TRBD1
v_gene: TRBV6-1
j_gene: TRBJ2-7

CDR3nt: TGTGCCACCCAGGCGGGAGATGCATTCGAGCAGTACTTC
CDR3aa: CATQAGDAFEQYF
abundance: -
d_gene: TRBD2
v_gene: TRBV28
j_gene: TRBJ2-7

CDR3nt: TGTGCCAGCAGCGCGTCACTAGCAGATGTCCCAGATACGCAGTATTTT
CDR3aa: CASSASLADVPDTQYF
abundance: -
d_gene: -
v_gene: TRBV5-4
j_gene: TRBJ2-3

CDR3nt: TGCGCCAGCAGCTTGATTTCCGGGAGCTCCTACGAGCAGTACTTC
CDR3aa: CASSLISGSSYEQYF
abundance: -
d_gene: -
v_gene: TRBV5-1
j_gene: TRBJ2-7

CDR3nt: TGTGCCAGCAGCTTAGCAAGGAGGGTCCCGTATAGCAATCAGCCCCAGCATTTT
CDR3aa: CASSLARRVPYSNQPQHF
abundance: -
d_gene: -
v_gene: TRBV7-8
j_gene: TRBJ1-5

CDR3nt: TGTGCCAGCGGTTCGTGGGGGGGACAAGAGACCCAGTACTTC
CDR3aa: CASGSWGGQETQYF
abundance: -
d_gene: TRBD2
v_gene: TRBV13
j_gene: TRBJ2-5

CDR3nt: TGTGCCAGCAGCCGACAGGCCGGCTACGAGCAGTACTTC
CDR3aa: CASSRQAGYEQYF
abundance: -
d_gene: -
v_gene: TRBV6-5
j_gene: TRBJ2-7

CDR3nt: TGCAGCGTTGAGACAGACAGCTCCTACGAGCAGTACTTC
CDR3aa: CSVETDSSYEQYF
abundance: -
d_gene: -
v_gene: TRBV29-1
j_gene: TRBJ2-7

CDR3nt: TGTGCCAGCAGCTTGGTAGGTTATTCCACTGAAGCTTTCTTT
CDR3aa: CASSLVGYSTEAFF
abundance: -
d_gene: -
v_gene: TRBV5-5
j_gene: TRBJ1-1

CDR3nt: TGTGCCAGCAACCTAAGGAACTCTGGAAACACCATATATTTT
CDR3aa: CASNLRNSGNTIYF
abundance: -
d_gene: -
v_gene: TRBV28
j_gene: TRBJ1-3

CDR3nt: TGTGCCAGCAGTGAAGGACTAGCGGGAGCCAAAAACATTCAGTACTTC
CDR3aa: CASSEGLAGAKNIQYF
abundance: many
d_gene: TRBD2
v_gene: TRBV6-1
j_gene: TRBJ2-4

CDR3nt: TGCGCCAGCAGCCTTCGGAGGGAGGCATACAATGAGCAGTTCTTC
CDR3aa: CASSLRREAYNEQFF
abundance: -
d_gene: -
v_gene: TRBV4-3
j_gene: TRBJ2-1

CDR3nt: TGTGCCACCAGGGGAGAGGGACTAGTTCAAGAGACCCAGTACTTC
CDR3aa: CATRGEGLVQETQYF
abundance: -
d_gene: TRBD2
v_gene: TRBV15
j_gene: TRBJ2-5

CDR3nt: TGTGCCAGCAGTTCTGGTCTAGCTCATCCCAACGAGCAGTACTTC
CDR3aa: CASSSGLAHPNEQYF
abundance: -
d_gene: -
v_gene: TRBV28
j_gene: TRBJ2-7

CDR3nt: TGCGCCAGCAGCTTGGTGCCCCAAGAGACCCAGTACTTC
CDR3aa: CASSLVPQETQYF
abundance: once
d_gene: -
v_gene: TRBV5-1
j_gene: TRBJ2-5

CDR3nt: TGTGCCAGCAGTGACGTAGTATTGTCAGGTCTTGGTGACGAGCAGTACTTC
CDR3aa: CASSDVVLSGLGDEQYF
abundance: -
d_gene: -
v_gene: TRBV6-1
j_gene: TRBJ2-7

CDR3nt: TGTGCCAGCAGCGCCCGGGACGGCATGAACACTGAAGCTTTCTTT
CDR3aa: CASSARDGMNTEAFF
abundance: -
d_gene: -
v_gene: TRBV9
j_gene: TRBJ1-1